Presented here are 30 T cell receptor beta chains from one specimen sequenced in a study of early T cells in non-severe SARS-CoV-2 infection. TCRdb itself ran the 5' RACE reads through MiXCR, one entry per CDR3 protein. The table has about 60,000 distinct CDR3 sequences, around 11% seen once. The sequenced sample was whole blood, obtained at baseline. The receptors originated from an adult who was a healthcare worker with PCR-confirmed SARS-CoV-2 infection or an uninfected control (not recorded which).

V and J are TRBV30 and TRBJ1-2; D not resolved. Trimming cost V 5 bases and J 6 bases, with 13 bases left between them. CDR3 length: 12 amino acids. Germline-derived CDR1 and CDR2 are GTSNPN and SVGIG (reference sequence). Here the CDR3 DNA reads TGTGCCTGGGGGCCCTACACCCATGGCTACACCTTC. This encodes CAWGPYTHGYTF. The whole variable domain, remainder taken from reference TRBV30 and TRBJ1-2, is SQTIHQWPATLVQPVGSPLSLECTVEGTSNPNLYWYRQAAGRGLQLLFYSVGIGQISSEVPQNLSASRPQDRQFILSSKKLLLSDSGFYLCAWGPYTHGYTFGSGTRLTVV.

This clonotype has a count of ten or more. This sequence joins TRBV7-8 and TRBJ2-1; 8 nucleotides agree with TRBD2. The CDR3 consists of 13 residues. CDR1 is SGHVS and CDR2 is FQNEAQ in the germline V gene. The V gene end was trimmed by 4 bases and the J gene end by 9 bases; junction bases not matched to a gene: 5. The CDR3 DNA is TGTGCCAGCAGCTCGGGGGGGAGGAGTGAGCAGTTCTTC. It specifies CASSSGGRSEQFF.

This chain joins TRBV25-1 and TRBJ1-1; D might be TRBD1 (6 bases). The CDR3 spans 15 residues. Germline CDR1 and CDR2: MGHDK and SYGVNS. Trimming shortened V by 3 bases and J by 5 bases, and 16 bases separated the two germline ends. CDR3 in DNA: TGTGCCAGCAGTGATAACAGGGCGGGACGGACTGAAGCTTTCTTT. Translating gives CASSDNRAGRTEAFF.

In its sample, this clonotype was seen a few times. This chain's CDR3 is CASSRLEGQNNSPLHF. CDR3 bases: TGTGCCAGCAGCCGCTTGGAGGGGCAGAACAATTCACCCCTCCACTTT. This chain uses TRBV3-1 with TRBJ1-6, with D perhaps TRBD1 (5 bases). CDR1 is LGHDT and CDR2 is YNNKEL in the germline V gene (reference sequence). Trimming cost V 4 bases and J 7 bases, with 17 bases left between them. This CDR3 is built from 16 residues. The entire variable domain, with the rest obtained from reference TRBV3-1 and TRBJ1-6, is as follows: DTAVSQTPKYLVTQMGNDKSIKCEQNLGHDTMYWYKQDSKKFLKIMFSYNNKELIINETVPNRFSPKSPDKAHLNLHINSLELGDSAVYFCASSRLEGQNNSPLHFGNGTRLTVT.

This rearrangement joins TRBV6-2 or TRBV6-3 to TRBJ2-3, with 8 bases fitting TRBD1. CDR3 size: 16 residues. In germline, CDR1 is MNHEY, CDR2 SVGEGT. The J segment lost 3 bases and the V segment lost 2 bases, leaving 7 bases of the junction unmatched. The CDR3 region is CASSYADRGPTDTQYF. DNA of the CDR3: TGTGCCAGCAGTTACGCCGACAGGGGCCCTACAGATACGCAGTATTTT.

This clonotype was detected many times. This chain links TRBV5-4 with TRBJ2-3; 11 nucleotides line up with TRBD1. From germline, CDR1 is SGHNT and CDR2 YYREEE (reference sequence). Trimming removed 0 bases from V and 4 bases from J; junction bases left unmatched: 10. The CDR3 extends over 18 amino acids. The CDR3 is CASSLALRGQGEADTQYF. DNA of the CDR3: TGTGCCAGCAGCTTGGCACTTCGGGGACAGGGGGAGGCAGATACGCAGTATTTT.

This clonotype was recorded a few times. The chain links TRBV2 to TRBJ2-7; D is unclear. The CDR3 is made up of 11 amino acids. V lost 2 bases and J 5 bases, leaving 4 bases between the germline ends. Germline V gene data show CDR1 as SNHLY and CDR2 as FYNNEI. CDR3 DNA sequence: TGTGCCAGCAGTGAAACGAACGAGCAGTACTTC. Translating it yields CASSETNEQYF.

The table lists this clonotype with a few counts. The chain carries TRBV19 and TRBJ2-2; D perhaps matches TRBD2 (5 bases). With 3 bases removed from V and 5 bases from J, the gap between germline ends came to 10 bases. CDR1 LNHDA and CDR2 SQIVND come from the germline V gene (reference sequence). The CDR3 extends over 14 amino acids. The CDR3 sequence: CASSISRATGELFF. The CDR3 DNA follows: TGTGCCAGTAGTATTTCGCGGGCTACCGGGGAGCTGTTTTTT.

The chain combines TRBV5-6 with TRBJ2-7; 7 positions agree with TRBD2. The ends lost 2 bases at V and 1 base at J; junction bases unmatched: 3. This CDR3 has 14 amino acids. In germline, CDR1 is SGHDT, CDR2 YYEEEE. In DNA form, the CDR3 reads TGTGCCAGCAGCTTTGCAGCGGGGTCCTACGAGCAGTACTTC. Its protein product is CASSFAAGSYEQYF.

This rearrangement joins TRBV11-2 to TRBJ2-7; D unresolved. The V gene lost 5 bases and the J gene lost 0 bases, with 8 bases spanning the gap. Germline values: CDR1 SGHAT, CDR2 FQNNGV. The CDR3 runs to 13 residues. This CDR3 reads CASSPPSSYEQYF. In DNA form, the CDR3 reads TGTGCCAGCAGCCCTCCAAGCTCCTACGAGCAGTACTTC.

This clonotype was recorded many times. The rearrangement joins TRBV20-1 to TRBJ2-5; 7 bases match TRBD2. Germline lookup yields CDR1 DFQATT and CDR2 SNEGSKA (reference sequence). The CDR3 length is 16 residues. The ends lost 4 bases at V and 5 bases at J; junction bases unmatched: 16. The CDR3 loop is CSAMSAGSSLGETQYF. The CDR3 DNA sequence: TGCAGTGCTATGTCAGCGGGGAGCTCTCTGGGGGAGACCCAGTACTTC.

The chain is built from TRBV5-8 and TRBJ1-5; no reliable D call. There are 12 residues in the CDR3. Germline CDR1 SGHTS, CDR2 YDEGEE. The V end was cut by 1 base, the J end by 4 bases, with 3 bases between. Written as DNA, the CDR3 is TGTGCCAGCAGCTTGTGGAATCAGCCCCAGCATTTT. Residues: CASSLWNQPQHF.

This clonotype was picked up many times. This chain uses TRBV27 with TRBJ1-2; D possibly corresponds to TRBD1 (6 bases). Deletions cut 6 bases from V and 3 bases from J, with 29 bases between. CDR1 and CDR2 (germline): MNHEY, SMNVEV (reference sequence). The CDR3 runs to 19 residues. CDR3 DNA sequence: TGTGCCAGCAGCCGAAAAGACGCCGGGACAACAGGGCGGTACTATGGCTACACCTTC. It codes for CASSRKDAGTTGRYYGYTF.

Written as DNA, the CDR3 is TGCAGTGCTAGAGTGCAGCGGTCGGGGACCCAGTACTTC. Protein product: CSARVQRSGTQYF. The rearrangement joins TRBV20-1 to TRBJ2-5; possible D gene TRBD2, 5 bases. This CDR3 contains 13 residues. Trimming took 1 base from V and 7 from J, leaving 13 bases between them. CDR1 and CDR2 (germline): DFQATT, SNEGSKA (reference sequence).

The genes are TRBV5-1 and TRBJ1-1; D perhaps matches TRBD1 (6 bases). Trimming removed 0 bases at V and 0 bases at J, with 15 bases between. This CDR3 has 17 residues. Per germline, CDR1 SGHRS and CDR2 YFSETQ. The CDR3: CASSLGITQGMNTEAFF. The CDR3, as DNA: TGCGCCAGCAGCTTGGGAATAACACAGGGTATGAACACTGAAGCTTTCTTT.

This clonotype was found a few times. The chain links TRBV3-1 to TRBJ2-7; 13 nucleotides align to TRBD2. Trimming removed 4 bases from V and 0 bases from J; junction bases left unmatched: 12. The CDR3 totals 19 residues. CDR1 is LGHDT and CDR2 is YNNKEL in the germline V gene (reference sequence). The CDR3 spells CASSPSPGLAGRPSYEQYF. For the CDR3, the DNA is TGTGCCAGCAGCCCCTCCCCGGGACTAGCGGGGCGACCCTCCTACGAGCAGTACTTC.

Ten or more counts support this clonotype. V usage is TRBV13 and J usage is TRBJ1-2; D ambiguous. The V gene lost 0 bases and the J gene lost 4 bases, with 12 bases spanning the gap. Germline V lookup: CDR1 PRHDT, CDR2 FYEKMQ (reference sequence). The CDR3 is 15 amino acids. The CDR3 DNA is TGTGCCAGCAGCTTAGGTCAGAATCTTGGCTATGGCTACACCTTC. Translation gives CASSLGQNLGYGYTF.

The V gene is TRBV5-1, the J gene TRBJ2-5, with D possibly TRBD2 on 5 matching bases. Germline V gene data show CDR1 as SGHRS and CDR2 as YFSETQ. This CDR3 is built from 12 residues. Trimming took 4 bases from V and 4 from J, leaving 8 bases between them. CDR3 protein: CASSRERETQYF. CDR3 in DNA: TGCGCCAGCAGCAGGGAGAGAGAGACCCAGTACTTC.

This clonotype showed up many times. CDR3: CASSLRGRTGPHVTRELFF. The CDR3 region has the DNA TGTGCCAGCAGCTTACGGGGCCGGACAGGGCCCCACGTAACCCGGGAGCTGTTTTTT. The chain joins TRBV7-6 to TRBJ2-2; 8 nucleotides agree with TRBD1. CDR3 length equals 19 residues. V shed 2 bases, J shed 9 bases, and the junction held 20 bases outside the gene matches. Looked up from germline, CDR1 is SGHVS and CDR2 is FNYEAQ.

This clonotype was picked up a small number of times. The V gene is TRBV7-6, the J gene TRBJ2-7; D is unclear. Germline V lookup: CDR1 SGHVS, CDR2 FNYEAQ. The CDR3 extends over 15 amino acids. The V and J ends lost 2 bases and 1 base respectively, with 12 bases between them. The CDR3 loop reads CASSLTPDGSYEQYF. The DNA for the CDR3 is TGTGCCAGCAGCTTAACACCGGACGGATCCTACGAGCAGTACTTC.

In its sample, this clonotype was seen once. The gene calls are TRBV6-5 and TRBJ2-7, with a weak D call TRBD1 (6 bases). This CDR3 comprises 13 residues. Germline CDR1 MNHEY, CDR2 SVGAGI. V lost 8 bases and J 9 bases, leaving 20 bases between the germline ends. As DNA, the CDR3 is TGTGCCAGCTATTCCCTACGGGGCAGGGGGCAGTACTTC. This encodes CASYSLRGRGQYF.

The gene calls are TRBV18 and TRBJ1-2; 7 nucleotides match TRBD1. V was clipped by 3 bases and J by 6 bases; unmatched bases: 7. CDR1 and CDR2 (germline): KGHSH, LQKENI. There are 14 residues in the CDR3. The DNA of the CDR3 is TGTGCCAGCTCACCGAACAGGGGAGGGGATGGCTACACCTTC. Its translation is CASSPNRGGDGYTF.

DNA for the CDR3: TGTGCCAGCAGCTTCGCGGGGTTTTTAGGTGGCTACACCTTC. Amino acids: CASSFAGFLGGYTF. The V gene is TRBV11-2, the J gene TRBJ1-2; D gene uncertain. Germline assignment: CDR1 SGHAT and CDR2 FQNNGV. Trimming took 3 bases from V and 7 from J, leaving 15 bases between them. This CDR3 spans 14 amino acids.

Ten or more counts support this clonotype. This rearrangement joins TRBV12-3 or TRBV12-4 to TRBJ2-7, with 10 bases matching TRBD2. The CDR3 covers 15 residues. V dropped 5 bases and J dropped 6; count of bases not matched to a gene: 10. The CDR3 here is CASSLERQRGGEQYF. The DNA for the CDR3 is TGTGCCAGCAGTCTCGAGCGACAGCGGGGGGGCGAGCAGTACTTC.

This clonotype was seen ten or more times. The chain recombines TRBV12-3 or TRBV12-4 with TRBJ1-5, with D perhaps TRBD1 (5 bases). The CDR3 covers 15 residues. The V end lost 1 base, the J end lost 4 bases, and 11 bases lay between the germline ends. The CDR3 DNA sequence: TGTGCCAGCAGTTTAGGCAGGGATAGGAATCAGCCCCAGCATTTT. Protein product: CASSLGRDRNQPQHF.

This clonotype was observed at least ten times. The chain links TRBV25-1 to TRBJ1-4; D remains unclear. The CDR3 sequence is 13 residues long. The V gene's germline CDR1 is MGHDK and CDR2 SYGVNS. Trimming pared 1 base from V and 8 bases from J, leaving 8 bases between. This CDR3 is CASSELGIEKLFF. The CDR3 region has the DNA TGTGCCAGCAGTGAATTGGGCATCGAAAAACTGTTTTTT. Using reference TRBV25-1 and TRBJ1-4 for the parts outside the CDR3, the full variable domain is EADIYQTPRYLVIGTGKKITLECSQTMGHDKMYWYQQDPGMELHLIHYSYGVNSTEKGDLSSESTVSRIRTEHFPLTLESARPSHTSQYLCASSELGIEKLFFGSGTQLSVL.

The sample holds a few counts of this clonotype. The V call is TRBV30, the J call TRBJ1-2, with unresolved D. CDR3 length equals 11 residues. Trimming shortened V by 4 bases and J by 4 bases, and 7 bases separated the two germline ends. Germline loops: CDR1 GTSNPN, CDR2 SVGIG (reference sequence). The CDR3: CAWIHLYGYTF. The CDR3 DNA reads as TGTGCCTGGATCCACCTCTATGGCTACACCTTC.

This sequence joins TRBV3-1 and TRBJ2-1; TRBD2 matches 9 bases. The V and J ends lost 4 bases and 7 bases, in that order; junction bases with no gene match: 11. CDR3 length equals 16 residues. The germline gives CDR1 LGHDT, CDR2 YNNKEL (reference sequence). CDR3 bases: TGTGCCAGCAGCCCCCGGGTAGCGGGGGATAGGAATGAGCAGTTCTTC. Translated: CASSPRVAGDRNEQFF.

The CDR3 protein is CASSQEGASGATSTDTQYF. As DNA, the CDR3 is TGCGCCAGCAGCCAAGAGGGGGCTAGCGGAGCCACTAGCACAGATACGCAGTATTTT. This rearrangement joins TRBV4-1 to TRBJ2-3; D is perhaps TRBD2 (7 bases). Germline assignment: CDR1 MGHRA and CDR2 YSYEKL. V was trimmed by 0 bases and J by 0 bases, leaving 19 bases between them. The CDR3 extends over 19 amino acids.

The chain joins TRBV10-1 to TRBJ2-7; 8 bases match TRBD1. This CDR3 has 14 residues. Looked up from germline, CDR1 is WNHNN and CDR2 is SYGVQD (reference sequence). The junction had 11 bases not matched to a gene; V was cut back by 9 bases and J by 4 bases. The CDR3 loop reads CARGVSQGAYEQYF. The CDR3 coding sequence is TGCGCCAGGGGCGTCTCGCAGGGGGCATACGAGCAGTACTTC.